The rows below give T cell receptor beta chains drawn from one sample of a study of blood T cell repertoires in COVID-19. The method was immunoSEQ multiplex PCR; TCRdb's version includes in-frame clones alone and lacks a portion of them. This sample has about 250,000 clones, with about 86% found just once. The sequenced sample was peripheral blood. Every receptor here comes from a man aged 50 to 59 with active or convalescent COVID-19. Both conserved end residues are part of each CDR3. A D gene is named only where the DNA matches it firmly.

d_call | v_call | cdr3_aa
. | TRBV29-1 | CSVVPGSPTDTQYF
TRBD2 | TRBV9 | CASSVGGGGAPETQYF
. | TRBV5-1 | CASSLEVAGAKNIQYF
. | TRBV10-3 | CAISEPGFGNTIYF
TRBD2 | TRBV2 | CATRARLAGGKGSRETQYF
. | TRBV5-1 | CASSFSATNEKLFF
. | TRBV6-1 | CASSEWWRGQYEQYF
TRBD1 | TRBV6-2/TRBV6-3 | CASSKPRQGFGNEQFF
. | TRBV20-1 | CSASYTGWGYEQYF
. | TRBV9 | CASSVNSVAAAGYTF
TRBD2 | TRBV3-1/TRBV3-2 | CASSPRLAGDRSYEQYF
TRBD1 | TRBV28 | CASRTYRGASTDTQYF
TRBD1 | TRBV5-1 | CASSSQGASGYTF
. | TRBV10-3 | CAISEETVSYGYTF
TRBD1 | TRBV11-2 | CASLGTVVTGELFF
. | TRBV6-5 | CASSYSGQRPPLHF
. | TRBV7-8 | CASSLGRGSNQPQHF
. | TRBV28 | CASSDAGANTEAFF
TRBD1 | TRBV7-2 | CASSTDRGTDTQYF
. | TRBV11-2 | CASSLADRYYGYTF
TRBD1 | TRBV5-8 | CASSLLRDSLYEQYF
TRBD1 | TRBV20-1 | CSASPGGTTGGYTDTQYF
. | TRBV7-2 | CASSSRLLDQPQHF
TRBD1 | TRBV9 | CASSPTGGADTQYF
TRBD1 | TRBV19 | CASSNLDRGVETYGYTF
. | TRBV12-3/TRBV12-4 | CASSLNRGNTIYF
TRBD1 | TRBV27 | CASSDRGYEQYF
. | TRBV7-2 | CASSLFRTDTGELFF
. | TRBV5-4 | CASSLNRGYNEQFF
. | TRBV28 | CASSLLSGASGEQYF
. | TRBV10-1 | CAPGGYTF
TRBD1 | TRBV3-1/TRBV3-2 | CASSQDRGRDQPQHF
. | TRBV7-3 | CASSLTRGTDTQYF
. | TRBV6-1 | CASSEQGILSTQYF
. | TRBV5-6 | CASSFNRGLGEQYF
. | TRBV5-5 | CASDYSGHLDNEQFF
TRBD1 | TRBV10-3 | CAISDSGTGYGYTF
TRBD2 | TRBV7-9 | CASSSLAFDEQFF
TRBD1 | TRBV5-6 | CASSAGDRVEAEAFF
TRBD1 | TRBV6-5 | CASGQDRGLYEQYF
TRBD2 | TRBV6-5 | CASRASGSYNEQFF
. | TRBV28 | CASSPRTESLYGYTF
TRBD1 | TRBV19 | CASSSTGGRETQYF
. | TRBV11-2 | CASSLFGGNTGELFF
TRBD1 | TRBV19 | CASSGQAANEKLFF
TRBD2 | TRBV11-2 | CASSPRGLAGEQFF
. | TRBV5-1 | CASSLGGDQPQHF
. | TRBV6-6 | CASSYSGGGQPQHF
TRBD1 | TRBV18 | CASSPTGTTEAFF
. | TRBV29-1 | CSVAARAMGGYTF
. | TRBV11-2 | CASSSQGKSNEQYF
TRBD2 | TRBV9 | CASSGGRASYNEQFF